This is a list of T cell receptor beta chains from one sample in a study of T cells in Graves' hyperthyroidism and ophthalmopathy. TCRdb reanalysed the multiplex PCR reads using MiXCR and keeps one entry per CDR3 protein. The table lists about 270,000 distinct CDR3 sequences, around a quarter of them singletons. Sequencing input: blood. The receptors were sampled from a man aged 35-49 years with Graves' hyperthyroidism that later progressed to Graves' ophthalmopathy. CDR3s include the opening cysteine and the closing phenylalanine or tryptophan. D genes are given only for firm matches. Clone size is not always given. Where it is, it says once, few, many or a class for expanded clones.

many,.,TRBJ1-2,TRBV6-1,TGTGCCAGCAGTGTCCCCCAACGAGGGTCTAATGGCTACACCTTC,CASSVPQRGSNGYTF
few,.,TRBJ1-2,TRBV20-1,TGCAGTGCCGTAGTAGGCTCAGCCTATGGCTACACCTTC,CSAVVGSAYGYTF
.,.,TRBJ1-1,TRBV6-2/TRBV6-3,TGTGCCAGCAGTAACACCTCGGGACTGCACATGAACACTGAAGCTTTCTTT,CASSNTSGLHMNTEAFF
.,TRBD1,TRBJ2-7,TRBV20-1,TGCAGTGCCAACCCCGGGACAGGGGCCTACGAGCAGTACTTC,CSANPGTGAYEQYF
many,.,TRBJ2-7,TRBV19,TGTGCCAGTAGGCAGAGCGGGCACTCCTACGAGCAGTACTTC,CASRQSGHSYEQYF
.,TRBD1,TRBJ2-7,TRBV6-2/TRBV6-3,TGTGCCAGCGACAGGGAAGGAGCCGAGCAGTACTTC,CASDREGAEQYF
few,.,TRBJ1-1,TRBV6-1,TGTGCCAGCACCCTGGGGGAGATGAACACTGAAGCTTTCTTT,CASTLGEMNTEAFF
many,.,TRBJ2-2,TRBV24-1,TGTGCCACCAGTGATTTAGGGCGAACCGCCGGGGAGCTGTTTTTT,CATSDLGRTAGELFF
many,TRBD1,TRBJ2-7,TRBV7-9,TGTGCCAGCAGCCGCCTTGGGACAGGGGACTACGAGCAGTACTTC,CASSRLGTGDYEQYF
many,TRBD2,TRBJ2-2,TRBV12-3/TRBV12-4,TGTGCCAGTCTAGCGGGATTGCAGACCGGGGAGCTGTTTTTT,CASLAGLQTGELFF
many,TRBD1,TRBJ1-2,TRBV3-1,TGTGCCAGCAGGGATTACAGGGGTGGCTACACCTTC,CASRDYRGGYTF